The TCR beta chain described here comes from a study of CD8 T cells in Susac syndrome. Reverse transcription of 0.5 to 1 ug RNA was performed with random hexamers. TCRdb independently ran MiXCR on the immunoSEQ multiplex PCR reads; one entry per CDR3 protein. The table lists roughly 110,000 distinct CDR3 sequences, around nine tenths of them singletons. The sequenced material came from CD4+ T cells from PBMCs. The receptor was derived from a human donor in good health.

CDR3 residues: CASSPRRQGNNQPQHF. The CDR3 DNA follows: TGTGCCAGCAGCCCCCGGCGACAGGGTAATAATCAGCCCCAGCATTTT. This sequence joins TRBV12-3 or TRBV12-4 and TRBJ1-5, with TRBD1 matching 7 bases. V was clipped by 6 bases and J by 4 bases; unmatched bases: 12. The CDR3 extends over 16 amino acids.